The 18 T cell receptor beta chains below all came from one sample that was sequenced in a study of blood T cell repertoires in COVID-19. This table comes from immunoSEQ multiplex PCR, and its TCRdb copy is limited to in-frame clones, with some not included. This table has around 300,000 clones, under 90% appearing once. The sample was PBMCs or T cells enriched from blood (not recorded which). These receptors came from a woman aged 55-75 years who had recovered from COVID-19.

The V gene is TRBV2, the J gene TRBJ2-2; D is possibly TRBD1 (6 bases). The germline V gene encodes CDR1 SNHLY and CDR2 FYNNEI. V dropped 5 bases and J dropped 2 bases, with 12 bases sitting between them. The CDR3 covers 15 residues. The CDR3 coding sequence is TGTGCCAGCAGTCCCGGGACAAGTAACACCGGGGAGCTGTTTTTT. It yields the protein CASSPGTSNTGELFF. The full variable domain, its missing parts supplied by reference TRBV2 and TRBJ2-2, is EPEVTQTPSHQVTQMGQEVILRCVPISNHLYFYWYRQILGQKVEFLVSFYNNEISEKSEIFDDQFSVERPDGSNFTLKIRSTKLEDSAMYFCASSPGTSNTGELFFGEGSRLTVL.

The V call is TRBV5-1, the J call TRBJ2-2; 8 bases fit TRBD1. Germline CDR1 and CDR2: SGHRS and YFSETQ. This CDR3 region has 17 residues. Germline trimming cut 5 bases from V and 0 bases from J; bases unmatched to any gene: 9. This chain's CDR3 is CASRGTGVLSNTGELFF. The CDR3 nucleotides are TGCGCCAGCAGGGGGACAGGAGTCCTATCGAACACCGGGGAGCTGTTTTTT.

The chain recombines TRBV6-1 with TRBJ1-5; D unresolved. The CDR3 loop spans 13 amino acids. Trimming removed 3 bases at V and 6 bases at J, with 9 bases between. Germline V gives CDR1 MNHNS, CDR2 SASEGT. The CDR3 region has the DNA TGTGCCAGCAGTGAGATAGTCTTTCAGCCCCAGCATTTT. Amino acids: CASSEIVFQPQHF.

The chain has TRBV27 and TRBJ2-7; D possibly corresponds to TRBD2 (5 bases). The CDR3 has 15 residues. CDR1 and CDR2 (germline): MNHEY, SMNVEV (reference sequence). V shed 2 bases and J shed 4 bases, with 15 bases lying between them. This CDR3 is CASSLGGAGPYEQYF. The CDR3 nucleotides are TGTGCCAGCAGTTTAGGTGGTGCGGGCCCTTACGAGCAGTACTTC.

The J gene is TRBJ2-1, the V gene TRBV9; a weak D match, TRBD2 (7 bases). V lost 0 bases and J 8 bases, leaving 12 bases between the germline ends. Germline CDR1 reads SGDLS; CDR2 reads YYNGEE. There are 14 residues in the CDR3. Here the CDR3 reads CASSVGRGGYEQFF. In DNA, the CDR3 is TGTGCCAGCAGCGTAGGAAGGGGGGGCTATGAGCAGTTCTTC.

The chain recombines TRBV6-5 with TRBJ1-2; the match to TRBD1 covers 8 bases. The CDR3 covers 14 residues. CDR1 MNHEY and CDR2 SVGAGI come from the germline V gene. J was trimmed by 8 bases and V by 6 bases; bases with no gene match: 11. CDR3 sequence: CASSHNRDRWGYTF. The CDR3 nucleotides read TGTGCCAGCAGCCATAACCGGGACAGGTGGGGCTACACCTTC.

DNA for the CDR3: TGTGCCAGCAGCGAACGCGATCCCGGGACTAGCGGAGATACGCAGTATTTT. Protein sequence: CASSERDPGTSGDTQYF. The gene calls are TRBV2 and TRBJ2-3; 11 nucleotides line up with TRBD2. Germline values: CDR1 SNHLY, CDR2 FYNNEI. The CDR3 length is 17 residues. V shed 6 bases and J 5 bases; nucleotides not matched to a gene: 13.

The J gene is TRBJ1-3, the V gene TRBV5-1; D is possibly TRBD1 (6 bases). V lost 3 bases to trimming and J lost 3 bases, with 13 bases between them. The length of the CDR3 is 15 residues. Germline CDR1 and CDR2: SGHRS and YFSETQ. CDR3 DNA: TGCGCCAGCAGCTCCCAGGGGTTGGATGGAAACACCATATATTTT. This gives the protein CASSSQGLDGNTIYF.

The chain links TRBV27 to TRBJ1-5, with a tentative D call TRBD1 (6 bases). Germline V CDR1 and CDR2: MNHEY, SMNVEV (reference sequence). This CDR3 has 16 amino acids. Trimming shortened V by 5 bases and J by 0 bases, and 14 bases separated the two germline ends. CDR3 DNA sequence: TGTGCCAGCAGTCCCAGGACAGTTTATAGCAATCAGCCCCAGCATTTT. This translates into CASSPRTVYSNQPQHF.

This chain connects TRBV29-1 to TRBJ1-3, with TRBD1 matching over 8 bases. The CDR3 contains 13 residues. Germline trimming cut 6 bases from V and 4 bases from J; bases unmatched to any gene: 5. Per germline, CDR1 SQVTM and CDR2 ANQGSEA. CDR3 amino acids: CSVDRDFGNTIYF. The CDR3 DNA sequence: TGCAGCGTGGACAGGGATTTCGGAAACACCATATATTTT.

J is TRBJ2-7 and V is TRBV7-2; no definite D call. V lost 1 base, J lost 1 base, and 8 bases lay in between. Germline loops: CDR1 SGHTA, CDR2 FQGNSA. The CDR3 covers 14 residues. CDR3 protein: CASSLDQRSYEQYF. The CDR3 DNA reads TGTGCCAGCAGCTTAGACCAGCGATCCTACGAGCAGTACTTC.

The V gene is TRBV3-1 (or the pseudogene TRBV3-2), the J gene TRBJ2-1; perhaps TRBD1 as D (5 bases). V lost 3 bases and J lost 5, with 8 bases in between. The CDR3 extends over 13 amino acids. The V gene's germline CDR1 is LGHDT and CDR2 YNNKEL (reference sequence). The DNA of the CDR3 is TGTGCCAGCAGCCAGCTCAGGGACAATGAGCAGTTCTTC. It is translated as CASSQLRDNEQFF.

This sequence joins TRBV2 and TRBJ1-1; tentative D call: TRBD1 (5 bases). The CDR3 contains 14 residues. V was clipped by 8 bases and J by 1 base, with 14 bases between them. Germline V CDR1 and CDR2: SNHLY, FYNNEI. The CDR3 is CASFQGLANTEAFF. CDR3 coding DNA: TGTGCCAGCTTTCAGGGACTCGCGAACACTGAAGCTTTCTTT.

The V call is TRBV10-1, the J call TRBJ1-2; D not certain. The CDR3 spans 13 residues. V gave up 4 bases and J gave up 2 bases, with 8 bases separating them. The germline V gene has CDR1 WNHNN and CDR2 SYGVQD (reference sequence). In DNA, the CDR3 is TGCGCCAGCAGTGTGGTCAGAAACTATGGCTACACCTTC. Translating gives CASSVVRNYGYTF.

The V and J genes are TRBV9 and TRBJ1-1; D may be TRBD1 (5 bases). CDR3 length equals 17 residues. CDR1 is SGDLS, CDR2 YYNGEE, per germline. V lost 0 bases to trimming and J lost 5 bases, with 20 bases between them. CDR3 residues: CASSVASQIWGGTEAFF. The CDR3, as DNA: TGTGCCAGCAGCGTAGCCTCCCAAATCTGGGGGGGGACTGAAGCTTTCTTT.

CDR3 region: CASSQRAQGAGGPQHF. In nucleotides, the CDR3 is TGTGCCAGCAGCCAACGGGCGCAGGGGGCCGGCGGTCCCCAGCATTTT. The chain is built from TRBV14 and TRBJ1-5; the match to TRBD1 covers 8 bases. This CDR3 has 16 amino acids. Germline lookup yields CDR1 SGHDN and CDR2 FVKESK. Unmatched junction bases numbered 13, after V lost 2 bases and J lost 10 bases.

This clone appeared a single time. The rearrangement joins TRBV28 to TRBJ1-1; 7 bases are a match to TRBD1. Trimming cost V 5 bases and J 6 bases; bases outside gene matches: 12. The germline V gene has CDR1 MDHEN and CDR2 SYDVKM. This CDR3 region has 15 residues. The CDR3 loop is CASSPFPTGKSEAFF. The CDR3 DNA sequence: TGTGCCAGCAGTCCGTTCCCGACAGGGAAGTCTGAAGCTTTCTTT.

This chain joins TRBV21-1 and TRBJ2-5; TRBD2 is the table's D call and was not checked against the DNA. TRBV21-1 is a recognized pseudogene. The length of the CDR3 is 17 residues. CDR3: CASSKLASGRGGGTQYF. CDR3 DNA: TGTGCCAGCAGCAAATTGGCTAGCGGGAGGGGAGGCGGGACCCAGTACTTC.